This TCR beta chain came from a study of CD8 T cells in ankylosing spondylitis. Broader study findings: A motif in TCR beta, a set of 8 or 9 highly homologous variants, appeared characteristic of ankylosing spondylitis blood.

The CDR3 consists of 15 residues. Germline assignment: CDR1 MNHEY and CDR2 SMNVEV (reference sequence). Trimming left V 10 bases short and J 4 bases short, with 19 bases between. This clonotype appeared many times. No antigen is known for it. TCRdb called the 5' RACE reads again in MiXCR, with one record for every CDR3 protein. Altogether fewer than 750,000 distinct CDR3 sequences are present, under 20% being singletons, with the ten largest covering about 20%. The V gene is TRBV27, the J gene TRBJ2-2; the D gene could be TRBD1 or TRBD2 (6 bases each). Sequencing input: blood, either unsorted or a sorted T cell fraction (not recorded which). This TCR was sampled from a male donor with ankylosing spondylitis. The CDR3 sequence is CATHRGGLLTGELFF. In nucleotides, the CDR3 is TGTGCCACCCACCGAGGGGGGCTGCTCACCGGGGAGCTGTTTTTT.